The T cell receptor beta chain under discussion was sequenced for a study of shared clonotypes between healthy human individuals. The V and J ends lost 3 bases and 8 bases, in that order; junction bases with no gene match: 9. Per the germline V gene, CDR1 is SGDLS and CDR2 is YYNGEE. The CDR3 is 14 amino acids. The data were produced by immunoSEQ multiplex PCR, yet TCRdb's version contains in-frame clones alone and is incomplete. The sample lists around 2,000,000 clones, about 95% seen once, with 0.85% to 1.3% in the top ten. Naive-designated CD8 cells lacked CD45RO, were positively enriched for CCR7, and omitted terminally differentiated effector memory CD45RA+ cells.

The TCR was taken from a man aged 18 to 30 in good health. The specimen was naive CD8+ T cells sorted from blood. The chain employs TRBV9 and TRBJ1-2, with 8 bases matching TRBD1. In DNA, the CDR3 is TGTGCCAGCAGCGAGCGAGGGACAGGAGCCGGCTACACCTTC. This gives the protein CASSERGTGAGYTF.